Listed here are 29 T cell receptor beta chains from one sample, sequenced in a study of cytomegalovirus exposure and HLA in healthy donors. The PCR contained 60 Vbeta and 13 Jbeta primers. The data were produced by immunoSEQ multiplex PCR, yet TCRdb's version contains in-frame clones alone and is incomplete. The data contain 110,000 to 150,000 clones, about 74% of them singletons. What was sequenced was PBMCs. The receptor set was obtained from a woman aged 40 to 55 in good health and CMV-seronegative.

This clone came up a few times. The J gene is TRBJ1-1, the V gene TRBV4-1; a weak D match, TRBD1 (5 bases). The CDR3 consists of 14 residues. V was cut by 7 bases and J by 3 bases, with 15 bases left in between. Germline loops: CDR1 MGHRA, CDR2 YSYEKL. The CDR3 reads CASTPAGLYTEAFF. In nucleotides, the CDR3 is TGCGCCAGCACCCCGGCGGGGCTTTACACTGAAGCTTTCTTT.

The V call is TRBV5-4, the J call TRBJ2-7, with 8 bases aligning to TRBD2. The CDR3 consists of 16 residues. J lost 1 base, V lost 0 bases, and 6 bases had no gene match. Looked up from germline, CDR1 is SGHNT and CDR2 is YYREEE (reference sequence). The CDR3 spells CASSLAGTRGSYEQYF. CDR3 nucleotide sequence: TGTGCCAGCAGCTTGGCTGGGACTAGGGGTTCCTACGAGCAGTACTTC.

This clone was detected a few times. The CDR3 DNA sequence: TGTGCCAGCAGCTTAGGCGGGGGGCCAAGTAATGAAAAACTGTTTTTT. As protein: CASSLGGGPSNEKLFF. The chain couples TRBV7-9 to TRBJ1-4; tentative D call: TRBD1 (6 bases). CDR3 size: 16 residues. V shed 1 base and J shed 4 bases, with 13 bases lying between them. The germline CDR1 and CDR2 sequences are SEHNR and FQNEAQ (reference sequence).

The chain joins TRBV11-2 to TRBJ2-1; a weak D match, TRBD2 (6 bases). Trimming cost V 1 base and J 5 bases, with 15 bases left between them. Germline lookup yields CDR1 SGHAT and CDR2 FQNNGV. The CDR3 length is 16 residues. As DNA, the CDR3 is TGTGCCAGCAGCTTAGGGGGCGCGGGATCTCACAATGAGCAGTTCTTC. The encoded protein is CASSLGGAGSHNEQFF. The full variable domain, completed using reference TRBV11-2 and TRBJ2-1, is EAGVAQSPRYKIIEKRQSVAFWCNPISGHATLYWYQQILGQGPKLLIQFQNNGVVDDSQLPKDRFSAERLKGVDSTLKIQPAKLEDSAVYLCASSLGGAGSHNEQFFGPGTRLTVL.

The V and J genes are TRBV27 and TRBJ2-3, with TRBD2 identical over 7 bases. The CDR3 is 16 amino acids. The germline V gene has CDR1 MNHEY and CDR2 SMNVEV (reference sequence). Germline trimming cut 0 bases from V and 2 bases from J; bases unmatched to any gene: 5. The CDR3 DNA reads TGTGCCAGCAGTTTATCGACAGCGGGGCCCACAGATACGCAGTATTTT. Amino acid sequence: CASSLSTAGPTDTQYF.

This chain links TRBV19 with TRBJ1-2; 8 bases are a match to TRBD1. The V gene's germline CDR1 is LNHDA and CDR2 SQIVND (reference sequence). The trim removed 6 bases at V and 4 bases at J, leaving 16 bases unmatched. The CDR3 covers 17 residues. DNA for the CDR3: TGTGCCAGTAGAATCGGAGACAGGGGAGCCGCTAGCTATGGCTACACCTTC. Translation gives CASRIGDRGAASYGYTF.

The V call is TRBV4-1, the J call TRBJ2-7; perhaps TRBD2 as D (5 bases). With 4 bases removed from V and 3 bases from J, the gap between germline ends came to 10 bases. Germline V gene lookup returns CDR1 MGHRA and CDR2 YSYEKL. This CDR3 has 13 residues. The CDR3 DNA is TGCGCCAGCAGCCTCGGGGAGCGCTACGAGCAGTACTTC. Its protein is CASSLGERYEQYF.

The J gene is TRBJ2-4, the V gene TRBV9; maybe TRBD1 (8 bases). The CDR3 loop spans 13 amino acids. The germline V gene has CDR1 SGDLS and CDR2 YYNGEE. The germline V and J ends were trimmed by 3 bases and 9 bases, with 13 bases remaining between them. The CDR3 region is CASSADREGIQYF. CDR3 DNA: TGTGCCAGCAGCGCGGACAGGGAGGGCATTCAGTACTTC. Filled out from reference TRBV9 and TRBJ2-4, the complete variable domain reads DSGVTQTPKHLITATGQRVTLRCSPRSGDLSVYWYQQSLDQGLQFLIQYYNGEERAKGNILERFSAQQFPDLHSELNLSSLELGDSALYFCASSADREGIQYFGAGTRLSVL.

The J gene is TRBJ1-6, the V gene TRBV13; tentatively, D is TRBD1 (6 bases). Trimming stripped 2 bases from V and 8 bases from J, with 10 bases between. CDR1 is PRHDT, CDR2 FYEKMQ, per germline (reference sequence). The CDR3 is 14 residues long. CDR3 bases: TGTGCCAGCAGCTTATGGGGGCACGATTCACCCCTCCACTTT. Amino acids: CASSLWGHDSPLHF. The variable domain in full, completed from reference TRBV13 and TRBJ1-6, reads AAGVIQSPRHLIKEKRETATLKCYPIPRHDTVYWYQQGPGQDPQFLISFYEKMQSDKGSIPDRFSAQQFSDYHSELNMSSLELGDSALYFCASSLWGHDSPLHFGNGTRLTVT.

The chain recombines TRBV7-2 with TRBJ2-6; TRBD1 is a possible D gene (5 bases). This CDR3 spans 16 amino acids. Germline values: CDR1 SGHTA, CDR2 FQGNSA. Trimming took 1 base from V and 2 from J, leaving 9 bases between them. The CDR3 bases are TGTGCCAGCAGCTTAGTACTGGGGCCTGGGGCCAACGTCCTGACTTTC. Translation: CASSLVLGPGANVLTF.

The chain uses TRBV19 and TRBJ1-6; perhaps TRBD1 as D (5 bases). The CDR3 sequence is 15 residues long. Trimming removed 3 bases from V and 7 bases from J, with 13 bases in between. The germline V gene encodes CDR1 LNHDA and CDR2 SQIVND (reference sequence). Here the CDR3 DNA reads TGTGCCAGTAGTATGGTGCAGGGTCACAATTCACCCCTCCACTTT. It encodes CASSMVQGHNSPLHF.

The V call is TRBV15, the J call TRBJ2-5; no clear D. The V gene's germline CDR1 is LNHNV and CDR2 YYDKDF (reference sequence). The V and J ends lost 2 bases and 1 base respectively, with 8 bases between them. The CDR3 extends over 14 amino acids. This chain's CDR3 is CATSRYSGQETQYF. CDR3 DNA: TGTGCCACCAGCAGATATTCCGGCCAAGAGACCCAGTACTTC.

This clone was counted a single time. The genes are TRBV5-1 and TRBJ1-2; the D gene is possibly TRBD1 (5 bases). Germline loops: CDR1 SGHRS, CDR2 YFSETQ. Trimming took 6 bases from V and 0 from J, leaving 24 bases between them. The CDR3 runs 18 residues. CDR3 region: CASTQSLAGRLANYGYTF. CDR3 bases: TGCGCCAGCACCCAATCTCTGGCAGGGCGATTAGCTAACTATGGCTACACCTTC.

The chain has TRBV5-1 and TRBJ2-3, with TRBD2 identical over 10 bases. J gave up 6 bases and V 0 bases, and 7 bases lay outside the gene matches. The CDR3 contains 16 residues. In germline, CDR1 is SGHRS, CDR2 YFSETQ. CDR3 loop: CASSLEPGTSADTQYF. The CDR3 DNA is TGCGCCAGCAGCTTGGAGCCCGGGACTAGCGCGGATACGCAGTATTTT.

The chain is built from TRBV7-9 and TRBJ2-7; TRBD2 matches at 7 bases. V gave up 1 base and J gave up 2 bases; unmatched junction bases: 5. This CDR3 has 15 residues. Germline CDR1 SEHNR, CDR2 FQNEAQ (reference sequence). CDR3 coding DNA: TGTGCCAGCAGCTTAGGGGGAGGGGTTCCCTACGAGCAGTACTTC. It specifies CASSLGGGVPYEQYF.

There are a few counts of this clone. Its ends do not fully match the called genes, so a read error is possible. The V gene is TRBV7-9, the J gene TRBJ1-2; 8 nucleotides line up with TRBD1. Per germline, CDR1 SEHNR and CDR2 FQNEAQ (reference sequence). This CDR3 has 12 residues. As DNA, the CDR3 is TGTTCCAGCAGGGGACAGGCCGATGGCTACACCTTC. Protein sequence: CSSRGQADGYTF.

The chain employs TRBV7-8 and TRBJ2-7; D call uncertain. Deletions cut 3 bases from V and 5 bases from J, with 5 bases between. Germline assignment: CDR1 SGHVS and CDR2 FQNEAQ. This CDR3 region has 11 residues. The CDR3 sequence: CASSLVDEQYF. CDR3 coding DNA: TGTGCCAGCAGCTTGGTAGACGAGCAGTACTTC.

The genes are TRBV30 and TRBJ1-6, with a weak D call TRBD1 (6 bases). Germline assignment: CDR1 GTSNPN and CDR2 SVGIG (reference sequence). This CDR3 is 11 amino acids long. Trimming pared 1 base from V and 13 bases from J, leaving 8 bases between. The CDR3 DNA reads TGTGCCTGGAGTGGGGGGCTCCCCCTCCACTTT. As protein: CAWSGGLPLHF.

The V gene is TRBV5-4, the J gene TRBJ2-7; no clear D gene. This CDR3 contains 13 residues. Trimming took off 3 bases at V and 6 bases at J, with 13 bases between the two ends. The germline CDR1 and CDR2 sequences are SGHNT and YYREEE (reference sequence). Here the CDR3 DNA reads TGTGCCAGCAGCTACCACGAGAGTGGCGAGCAGTACTTC. Translating gives CASSYHESGEQYF.

V gene TRBV30 combines with J gene TRBJ2-5; tentative D call: TRBD1 (6 bases). The J call could be wrong; TRBJ2-7 is a better fit for the DNA end. CDR1 GTSNPN and CDR2 SVGIG come from the germline V gene (reference sequence). This CDR3 contains 12 residues. CDR3 sequence (DNA): TGTGCCTGGAGGGTAGACAGGCCCGAGCAGTACTTC. Protein product: CAWRVDRPEQYF.

A single count supports this clone. The chain combines TRBV6-5 with TRBJ1-2; TRBD1 matches at 9 bases. V shed 4 bases and J 2 bases; nucleotides not matched to a gene: 8. Germline values: CDR1 MNHEY, CDR2 SVGAGI. The CDR3 is 16 residues long. CDR3 coding DNA: TGTGCCAGCAGTTTAGGGACAGGGTTGGGGAACTATGGCTACACCTTC. It translates to CASSLGTGLGNYGYTF.

This clone was detected a few times. J is TRBJ1-2 and V is TRBV6-6; D is ambiguous. There are 14 residues in the CDR3. Per the germline V gene, CDR1 is MNHNY and CDR2 is SVGAGI (reference sequence). Trimming cost V 4 bases and J 0 bases, with 9 bases left between them. The CDR3 sequence is CASSFGLANYGYTF. CDR3 nucleotides: TGTGCCAGCAGTTTTGGACTCGCTAACTATGGCTACACCTTC.

The chain links TRBV18 to TRBJ2-5, with 8 nucleotides matching TRBD1. The germline V gene encodes CDR1 KGHSH and CDR2 LQKENI. This CDR3 region has 14 residues. The V segment lost 5 bases and the J segment 5 bases; nucleotides outside the gene matches: 7. For the CDR3, the DNA is TGTGCCAGCTCAACACGAAGACAGGGGGAGACCCAGTACTTC. This encodes CASSTRRQGETQYF.

This CDR3 is CASRRQGTTYEQYF. CDR3 DNA sequence: TGTGCCAGCAGACGGCAGGGGACAACCTACGAGCAGTACTTC. The chain employs TRBV5-6 and TRBJ2-7; a possible D gene is TRBD1 (6 bases). From germline, CDR1 is SGHDT and CDR2 YYEEEE. V lost 5 bases, J lost 2 bases, and 14 bases lay in between. CDR3 length: 14 residues.

This chain uses TRBV10-3 with TRBJ2-7, with 11 bases aligning to TRBD2. The CDR3 covers 17 residues. The trim removed 0 bases at V and 1 base at J, leaving 5 bases unmatched. CDR1 and CDR2 from the germline V gene are ENHRY and SYGVKD. This CDR3 is CAISESPGTSGSYEQYF. The CDR3 DNA reads TGTGCCATCAGTGAGTCTCCAGGGACTAGCGGATCCTACGAGCAGTACTTC.

Written as DNA, the CDR3 is TGCGCCAGCAGATCGATACAGGAGACCGGGGAGCTGTTTTTT. Translating gives CASRSIQETGELFF. The genes are TRBV5-1 and TRBJ2-2, with a weak D call TRBD1 (5 bases). With 5 bases removed from V and 5 bases from J, the gap between germline ends came to 13 bases. Germline CDR1 and CDR2: SGHRS and YFSETQ. The CDR3 runs 14 residues.

J is TRBJ1-1 and V is TRBV28; D is uncertain. The V end was cut by 2 bases, the J end by 4 bases, with 14 bases between. This CDR3 has 15 residues. CDR1 is MDHEN, CDR2 SYDVKM, per germline. The DNA of the CDR3 is TGTGCCAGCAGTTTACCGGTGGTACGGAGCACTGAAGCTTTCTTT. As protein: CASSLPVVRSTEAFF.

The chain is built from TRBV7-8 and TRBJ1-2; 12 bases are a match to TRBD1. CDR3 length: 15 amino acids. The V gene end was trimmed by 2 bases and the J gene end by 7 bases; junction bases not matched to a gene: 5. Per the germline V gene, CDR1 is SGHVS and CDR2 is FQNEAQ. CDR3: CASSLFGDRGPGYTF. DNA of the CDR3: TGTGCCAGCAGCTTATTCGGGGACAGGGGGCCTGGCTACACCTTC.

The table lists this clone with a count of one. This chain joins TRBV7-8 and TRBJ2-1, with 8 bases fitting TRBD1. The CDR3 spans 17 residues. CDR1 SGHVS and CDR2 FQNEAQ come from the germline V gene. The V and J ends lost 2 bases and 0 bases, in that order; junction bases with no gene match: 6. The CDR3 DNA reads as TGTGCCAGCAGCTTAAGTCCCACAGGGGGCTCCTACAATGAGCAGTTCTTC. Translation gives CASSLSPTGGSYNEQFF.